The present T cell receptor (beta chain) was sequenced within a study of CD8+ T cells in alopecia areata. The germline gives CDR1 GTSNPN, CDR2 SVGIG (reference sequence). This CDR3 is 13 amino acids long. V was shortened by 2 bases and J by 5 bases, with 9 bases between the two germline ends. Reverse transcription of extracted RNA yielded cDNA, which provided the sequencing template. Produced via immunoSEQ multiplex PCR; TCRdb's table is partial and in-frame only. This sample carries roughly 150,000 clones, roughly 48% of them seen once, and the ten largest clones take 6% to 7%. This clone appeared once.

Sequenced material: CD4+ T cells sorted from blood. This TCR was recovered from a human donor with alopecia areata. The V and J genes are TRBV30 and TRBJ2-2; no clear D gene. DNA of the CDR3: TGTGCCTGGAGTCCCCTTTGGACCGGGGAGCTGTTTTTT. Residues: CAWSPLWTGELFF. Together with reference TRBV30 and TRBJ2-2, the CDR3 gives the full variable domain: SQTIHQWPATLVQPVGSPLSLECTVEGTSNPNLYWYRQAAGRGLQLLFYSVGIGQISSEVPQNLSASRPQDRQFILSSKKLLLSDSGFYLCAWSPLWTGELFFGEGSRLTVL.